The 22 T cell receptor beta chains reported below all come from one sample, sequenced in a study of response to subunit inactivated influenza vaccine. From the RT-PCR reads, TCRdb called clonotypes with MiXCR, one entry per CDR3 protein. The sample consists of around 490,000 distinct CDR3 sequences, less than 8% of them appearing once. The sequenced sample was PBMCs from blood, obtained about 24 months after vaccination. The receptors were gathered from a man between 50 and 75 years old who received an inactivated influenza vaccine.

This clonotype came up many times. V and J are TRBV2 and TRBJ2-1; 7 bases agree with TRBD1. Germline values: CDR1 SNHLY, CDR2 FYNNEI. The CDR3 consists of 13 residues. J gave up 4 bases and V 10 bases, and 7 bases lay outside the gene matches. CDR3 amino acids: CAIDRAKYNEQFF. The DNA for the CDR3 is TGTGCCATCGACAGGGCGAAATACAATGAGCAGTTCTTC.

The chain recombines TRBV5-6 with TRBJ1-3; TRBD1 is a possible D gene (6 bases). The CDR3 totals 14 residues. The germline CDR1 and CDR2 sequences are SGHDT and YYEEEE. V was cut by 4 bases and J by 4 bases, with 12 bases left in between. CDR3 region: CASSARGSGNTIYF. The CDR3 region has the DNA TGTGCCAGCAGCGCAAGGGGGTCCGGAAACACCATATATTTT. The variable domain in full, with the rest retrieved from reference TRBV5-6 and TRBJ1-3, is DAGVTQSPTHLIKTRGQQVTLRCSPKSGHDTVSWYQQALGQGPQFIFQYYEEEERQRGNFPDRFSGHQFPNYSSELNVNALLLGDSALYLCASSARGSGNTIYFGEGSWLTVV.

This clonotype was detected ten times or more. The chain links TRBV12-3 or TRBV12-4 to TRBJ1-5, with D possibly matching TRBD1 (6 bases). The CDR3 covers 14 residues. V was cut by 4 bases and J by 2 bases, with 9 bases left in between. CDR3 amino acids: CASSSRQGNQPQHF. In DNA, the CDR3 is TGTGCCAGCAGTTCCAGACAGGGCAATCAGCCCCAGCATTTT.

This clonotype was seen a handful of times. The chain recombines TRBV29-1 with TRBJ1-1, with D unresolved. This CDR3 region has 14 residues. Germline V CDR1 and CDR2: SQVTM, ANQGSEA. V lost 4 bases and J 0 bases, leaving 12 bases between the germline ends. The DNA for the CDR3 is TGCAGCGTTGGGGGAAGGAGCTTGAACACTGAAGCTTTCTTT. It is translated as CSVGGRSLNTEAFF.

This clonotype was detected only a few times. The rearrangement joins TRBV12-3 or TRBV12-4 to TRBJ2-2, with D hard to call. This CDR3 has 13 amino acids. The V end was cut by 2 bases, the J end by 4 bases, with 5 bases between. The CDR3 loop reads CASSLLRTGELFF. The CDR3 DNA reads as TGTGCCAGCAGTTTACTCCGCACCGGGGAGCTGTTTTTT.

A note on this clonotype: A much larger clonotype is one base distant, so this may be a read error. This chain joins TRBV5-1 and TRBJ2-1; TRBD2 agrees at 10 bases. The germline V gene has CDR1 SGHRS and CDR2 YFSETQ. The CDR3 has 16 residues. The CDR3 loop is CASSLGASGRGNERFF. Written as DNA, the CDR3 is TGCGCCAGCAGCTTGGGGGCTAGCGGGAGAGGTAATGAGCGGTTCTTC. The full variable domain, with the rest looked up from reference TRBV5-1 and TRBJ2-1, is KAGVTQTPRYLIKTRGQQVTLSCSPISGHRSVSWYQQTPGQGLQFLFEYFSETQRNKGNFPGRFSGRQFSNSRSEMNVSTLELGDSALYLCASSLGASGRGNERFFGPGTRLTVL.

This clonotype was seen a handful of times. The CDR3 sequence: CASSQQGTETQYF. CDR3 DNA: TGTGCCAGCAGCCAGCAGGGTACGGAGACCCAGTACTTC. J is TRBJ2-5 and V is TRBV4-2, with D possibly TRBD1 on 5 matching bases. V was shortened by 3 bases and J by 5 bases, with 10 bases between the two germline ends. From germline, CDR1 is LGHNA and CDR2 YNFKEQ. CDR3 length equals 13 residues.

Only a few counts were recorded for this clonotype. The genes are TRBV5-1 and TRBJ2-1; 8 bases fit TRBD2. The CDR3 extends over 14 amino acids. The trim removed 6 bases at V and 6 bases at J, leaving 8 bases unmatched. Germline CDR1 reads SGHRS; CDR2 reads YFSETQ. CDR3 amino acids: CASTLLAEGNEQFF. Here the CDR3 DNA reads TGCGCCAGCACCTTACTAGCGGAGGGCAATGAGCAGTTCTTC.

This clonotype was observed many times. The chain joins TRBV6-5 to TRBJ1-1; D is ambiguous. The V end was cut by 6 bases, the J end by 1 base, with 12 bases between. CDR1 is MNHEY and CDR2 is SVGAGI in the germline V gene. The CDR3 has 14 amino acids. This CDR3 is CASSYGRGNTEAFF. Here the CDR3 DNA reads TGTGCCAGCAGCTATGGGCGGGGGAACACTGAAGCTTTCTTT.

This clonotype was picked up a small number of times. This chain joins TRBV12-3 or TRBV12-4 and TRBJ1-1, with TRBD1 as a possible D gene (6 bases). V was trimmed by 10 bases and J by 0 bases, leaving 12 bases between them. There are 13 residues in the CDR3. The CDR3 protein is CATLGGLNTEAFF. The CDR3 coding sequence is TGTGCCACCTTAGGGGGGCTGAACACTGAAGCTTTCTTT.

Ten or more counts support this clonotype. V gene TRBV5-6 combines with J gene TRBJ2-7; the D gene is possibly TRBD1 (6 bases). The CDR3 is 14 residues long. The V gene's germline CDR1 is SGHDT and CDR2 YYEEEE. V dropped 4 bases and J dropped 0 bases, with 11 bases sitting between them. DNA for the CDR3: TGTGCCAGCAGCCCGGACAGACGCTCCTACGAGCAGTACTTC. Translation gives CASSPDRRSYEQYF.

This clonotype was recorded a few times. V and J are TRBV3-1 and TRBJ2-7, with unresolved D. This CDR3 comprises 14 residues. V lost 3 bases and J 3 bases, leaving 12 bases between the germline ends. From germline, CDR1 is LGHDT and CDR2 YNNKEL (reference sequence). CDR3 nucleotide sequence: TGTGCCAGCAGCCAGGGCCTCTTGGGCTACGAGCAGTACTTC. This encodes CASSQGLLGYEQYF.

This chain uses TRBV5-5 with TRBJ2-5, with 9 bases aligning to TRBD2. From germline, CDR1 is SGHKS and CDR2 YYEKEE (reference sequence). This CDR3 is built from 15 residues. Trimming took 4 bases from V and 2 from J; bases not matched to a gene: 6. The CDR3 spells CASSAGLARQETQYF. CDR3 DNA: TGTGCCAGCAGCGCCGGACTAGCGAGACAAGAGACCCAGTACTTC.

The CDR3 DNA follows: TGTGCCAGCAGCTTGTTTTCTGCGGGACAAGACAATGAGCAGTTCTTC. Residues: CASSLFSAGQDNEQFF. This chain links TRBV7-2 with TRBJ2-1, with D perhaps given as TRBD1 or TRBD2 (6 bases each). CDR1 and CDR2 (germline): SGHTA, FQGNSA. The CDR3 runs to 16 residues. V shed 3 bases and J shed 5 bases, with 17 bases lying between them.

The rearrangement uses TRBV5-1 and TRBJ2-1; 7 bases are shared with TRBD1. The junction had 9 bases not matched to a gene; V was cut back by 3 bases and J by 9 bases. In germline, CDR1 is SGHRS, CDR2 YFSETQ. The CDR3 is 14 amino acids. CDR3 sequence reads: CASSSGQTVREQFF. DNA of the CDR3: TGCGCCAGCAGCTCGGGACAGACCGTTCGTGAGCAGTTCTTC. Full variable domain (missing parts from reference TRBV5-1 and TRBJ2-1): KAGVTQTPRYLIKTRGQQVTLSCSPISGHRSVSWYQQTPGQGLQFLFEYFSETQRNKGNFPGRFSGRQFSNSRSEMNVSTLELGDSALYLCASSSGQTVREQFFGPGTRLTVL.

This clonotype was counted ten times or more. V usage is TRBV5-1 and J usage is TRBJ2-7; D is uncertain. The CDR3 spans 12 residues. The germline V gene encodes CDR1 SGHRS and CDR2 YFSETQ. V was shortened by 1 base and J by 5 bases, with 7 bases between the two germline ends. The CDR3 nucleotides are TGCGCCAGCAGCTTGTCTGGGGACGAGCAGTACTTC. This codes for CASSLSGDEQYF.

Details on this clonotype: Compared with germline, one end of the junction differs, possibly owing to a read error. The rearrangement joins TRBV20-1 to TRBJ2-3; a possible D gene is TRBD2 (5 bases). CDR3 length: 15 residues. The germline gives CDR1 DFQATT, CDR2 SNEGSKA (reference sequence). The CDR3 DNA follows: TGCAGTGCCTCTTCAGCGGCGCGTAGCACAGATATGCAGTATTTT. Its translation is CSASSAARSTDMQYF.

This clonotype was picked up many times. This rearrangement joins TRBV6-1 to TRBJ1-2; 8 bases match TRBD1. The CDR3 is made up of 14 amino acids. Germline-derived CDR1 and CDR2 are MNHNS and SASEGT. V gave up 11 bases and J gave up 0 bases; unmatched junction bases: 8. The CDR3 nucleotides are TGTGCCGTCGGACAGGGCCGTCCTAACTATGGCTACACCTTC. This encodes CAVGQGRPNYGYTF.

The chain has TRBV2 and TRBJ2-7; 8 nucleotides line up with TRBD1. Germline V gene sequence: CDR1 SNHLY, CDR2 FYNNEI. The junction had 10 bases not matched to a gene; V was cut back by 6 bases and J by 6 bases. The CDR3 has 14 amino acids. Here the CDR3 DNA reads TGTGCCAGCAGCTTGATGGCGACAGGGGCCGAGCAGTACTTC. Its translation is CASSLMATGAEQYF.

This clonotype was counted only a few times. The rearrangement joins TRBV5-1 to TRBJ2-3; 10 nucleotides agree with TRBD2. Losses at the gene ends were 0 bases for V and 0 bases for J; bases not matched to a gene: 7. The CDR3 is made up of 18 amino acids. The germline CDR1 and CDR2 sequences are SGHRS and YFSETQ. CDR3 sequence (DNA): TGCGCCAGCAGCTTGGCGACTAGCGGGCGACCTAGCACAGATACGCAGTATTTT. Encoded protein: CASSLATSGRPSTDTQYF.

This clonotype was counted a few times. The J gene is TRBJ1-2, the V gene TRBV3-1, with D tentatively TRBD1 (5 bases). The CDR3 has 15 residues. V lost 7 bases, J lost 3 bases, and 18 bases lay in between. CDR1 LGHDT and CDR2 YNNKEL come from the germline V gene (reference sequence). The CDR3 DNA follows: TGTGCCAGCATCAACCTGGGAAGGGGTGACTATGGCTACACCTTC. It yields the protein CASINLGRGDYGYTF.

The J gene is TRBJ2-7, the V gene TRBV15, with D possibly matching TRBD1 (6 bases). Germline loops: CDR1 LNHNV, CDR2 YYDKDF (reference sequence). The length of the CDR3 is 17 residues. V lost 2 bases to trimming and J lost 6 bases, with 23 bases between them. In nucleotides, the CDR3 is TGTGCCACCAGCAGAACTAACCTCAGGGGTATTTCCGTCGAGCAGTACTTC. Amino acid sequence: CATSRTNLRGISVEQYF.